This T cell receptor (beta chain) emerged from a study of metastatic and nonmetastatic thyroid tumors. Using MiXCR, TCRdb re-called clones from the PCR reads. This table has tens of thousands of clones, 20% to 30% appearing once. This clone was observed many times. Germline-derived CDR1 and CDR2 are GTSNPN and SVGIG (reference sequence). The CDR3 runs to 11 residues. V was trimmed by 5 bases and J by 5 bases, leaving 9 bases between them. Patients had received no treatment of any kind before thyroid surgery. This TCR came from a female donor with papillary thyroid cancer or a benign thyroid nodule (not recorded which). Some clones in this sample may be carry-over from other donors' samples. The V and J genes are TRBV30 and TRBJ2-5, with TRBD2 as a possible D gene (6 bases). Sequencing used blood. Written as DNA, the CDR3 is TGTGCCTGGGGTGGGGGGGAGACCCAGTACTTC. Residues: CAWGGGETQYF.